This T cell receptor (beta chain) derives from a study of human T cells and chemical hapten exposure. Study-level background: Predominantly women, the patients had alopecia areata, totalis or universalis. Study results and caveats: Expanded TCRs showed more large CDR3 clusters than pre-sensitization or healthy control sets.

In the case of this clonotype: The antigen is unknown.

TCRdb analysed the RACE reads with MiXCR anew, one entry per CDR3 protein. The data contain more than 65,000 distinct CDR3 sequences, under 9% of them singletons. Regarding time point: patch test 1, 2 weeks after DPC sensitization. Treatment denoted: therapeutic diphenylcyclopropenone sensitization with weekly scalp DPC. V lost 3 bases to trimming and J lost 0 bases, with 8 bases between them. The V gene's germline CDR1 is SNHLY and CDR2 FYNNEI. This CDR3 comprises 14 residues. The sequenced sample was whole blood, obtained in connection with sensitization to the hapten diphenylcyclopropenone (DPC). This receptor was taken from a woman between 25 and 40 years old with alopecia areata. Some clones in this sample may be carry-over from other donors' samples. The chain links TRBV2 to TRBJ1-1; possibly TRBD1 for D (6 bases). The CDR3: CASSDRTVNTEAFF. The CDR3, as DNA: TGTGCCAGCAGTGACCGGACAGTGAACACTGAAGCTTTCTTT.